Listed here are 16 T cell receptor beta chains from one sample, sequenced in a study of T cell changes during pregnancy in multiple sclerosis. Method: immunoSEQ multiplex PCR; TCRdb's copy keeps in-frame clones and lacks some. In the table there are tens of thousands of clones, approximately 92% of which are singletons. The input for sequencing was peripheral blood, taken in the second trimester of pregnancy. Source of these receptors: a female donor with multiple sclerosis, enrolled in a pregnancy study.

The chain joins TRBV7-3 to TRBJ2-1, with 9 bases aligning to TRBD2. Germline V gene lookup returns CDR1 SGHTA and CDR2 FQGTGA. Trimming cost V 5 bases and J 1 base; bases outside gene matches: 3. This CDR3 is built from 15 residues. The CDR3 DNA sequence: TGTGCCAGCAGCACGACTAGCGGATCCTACAATGAGCAGTTCTTC. Translation: CASSTTSGSYNEQFF.

The chain uses TRBV21-1 and TRBJ2-1; the table's D call TRBD2 went unverified against the DNA. TRBV21-1 is given as a pseudogene. This CDR3 has 15 amino acids. The CDR3, as DNA: TGTGCCAGCAGCACGACTAGCGGGGGGTACAATGAGCAGTTCTTC. Its translation: CASSTTSGGYNEQFF.

V gene TRBV13 combines with J gene TRBJ2-5, with D possibly TRBD2 on 6 matching bases. CDR1 PRHDT and CDR2 FYEKMQ come from the germline V gene (reference sequence). V lost 2 bases, J lost 0 bases, and 13 bases lay in between. The CDR3 has 16 residues. The CDR3 protein is CASSLKRTNDQETQYF. The CDR3 nucleotides are TGTGCCAGCAGCTTAAAGAGGACTAATGACCAAGAGACCCAGTACTTC. Full variable domain (outside the CDR3, taken from reference TRBV13 and TRBJ2-5): AAGVIQSPRHLIKEKRETATLKCYPIPRHDTVYWYQQGPGQDPQFLISFYEKMQSDKGSIPDRFSAQQFSDYHSELNMSSLELGDSALYFCASSLKRTNDQETQYFGPGTRLLVL.

This clone was detected once. The rearrangement links TRBV25-1 to TRBJ1-2; D gene unclear. V was pared by 7 bases and J by 4 bases, with 16 bases between. The CDR3 runs 14 residues. In germline, CDR1 is MGHDK, CDR2 SYGVNS. The CDR3 DNA is TGTGCCAGCATGGATGACCGAGGATCCTATGGCTACACCTTC. This encodes CASMDDRGSYGYTF.

The rearrangement uses TRBV14 and TRBJ1-6, with 9 positions matching TRBD1. J gave up 7 bases and V 6 bases, and 4 bases lay outside the gene matches. The CDR3 runs to 14 residues. The germline CDR1 and CDR2 sequences are SGHDN and FVKESK. The CDR3 sequence is CASRGTGRNSPLHF. The CDR3 DNA sequence: TGTGCCAGCAGGGGGACAGGGCGAAATTCACCCCTCCACTTT.

The J gene is TRBJ1-1, the V gene TRBV7-2; TRBD1 might be the D (6 bases). Trimming removed 4 bases from V and 2 bases from J, with 11 bases in between. Per germline, CDR1 SGHTA and CDR2 FQGNSA. This CDR3 comprises 14 residues. CDR3 in amino acids: CASSSRTVNTEAFF. CDR3 DNA: TGTGCCAGCAGCTCCCGGACAGTAAACACTGAAGCTTTCTTT. The whole variable domain, remainder taken from reference TRBV7-2 and TRBJ1-1, is GAGVSQSPSNKVTEKGKDVELRCDPISGHTALYWYRQSLGQGLEFLIYFQGNSAPDKSGLPSDRFSAERTGGSVSTLTIQRTQQEDSAVYLCASSSRTVNTEAFFGQGTRLTVV.

The chain employs TRBV29-1 and TRBJ2-1, with 11 positions matching TRBD2. The CDR3 is 15 amino acids. Germline CDR1 SQVTM, CDR2 ANQGSEA. The V and J ends lost 4 bases and 0 bases, in that order; junction bases with no gene match: 2. In DNA form, the CDR3 reads TGCAGCGTTGTAGCGGGGGGGGGCTCCTACAATGAGCAGTTCTTC. This gives the protein CSVVAGGGSYNEQFF.

CDR3 nucleotides: TGTGCCAGCAGTGGAGGGGAGTCCTACAATGAGCAGTTCTTC. Translation: CASSGGESYNEQFF. This chain uses TRBV9 with TRBJ2-1, with D maybe TRBD2 (6 bases). The CDR3 is 14 residues long. The germline V and J ends were trimmed by 5 bases and 1 base, with 10 bases remaining between them. Germline loops: CDR1 SGDLS, CDR2 YYNGEE.

The chain couples TRBV10-3 to TRBJ1-5; D remains unclear. This CDR3 has 13 amino acids. Trimming took off 2 bases at V and 2 bases at J, with 4 bases between the two ends. The germline gives CDR1 ENHRY, CDR2 SYGVKD. This chain's CDR3 is CAISEAGNQPQHF. The DNA for the CDR3 is TGTGCCATCAGTGAGGCAGGCAATCAGCCCCAGCATTTT.

The chain recombines TRBV11-2 with TRBJ1-1, with TRBD1 matching 10 bases. CDR1 and CDR2 from the germline V gene are SGHAT and FQNNGV. The CDR3 totals 13 residues. The ends lost 4 bases at V and 4 bases at J; junction bases unmatched: 0. The CDR3 spells CASSWDRGTEAFF. The CDR3 DNA follows: TGTGCCAGCAGCTGGGACAGGGGCACTGAAGCTTTCTTT. The entire variable domain, with the rest obtained from reference TRBV11-2 and TRBJ1-1, is as follows: EAGVAQSPRYKIIEKRQSVAFWCNPISGHATLYWYQQILGQGPKLLIQFQNNGVVDDSQLPKDRFSAERLKGVDSTLKIQPAKLEDSAVYLCASSWDRGTEAFFGQGTRLTVV.

The V and J genes are TRBV7-9 and TRBJ2-7, with 11 nucleotides matching TRBD1. This CDR3 is 14 amino acids long. Germline V gene sequence: CDR1 SEHNR, CDR2 FQNEAQ (reference sequence). V dropped 3 bases and J dropped 7; count of bases not matched to a gene: 5. CDR3 sequence (DNA): TGTGCCAGCAGCTTTGGACAGGGGGCGGAGGAGCAGTACTTC. Its protein is CASSFGQGAEEQYF.

The V gene is TRBV11-1, the J gene TRBJ2-7; 13 positions agree with TRBD2. The J segment lost 4 bases and the V segment lost 5 bases, leaving 5 bases of the junction unmatched. The CDR3 has 15 residues. In germline, CDR1 is SGHAT, CDR2 FQDESV (reference sequence). CDR3 DNA sequence: TGTGCCAGCAGCCTTGGGACTAGCGGGGCTTACGAGCAGTACTTC. Translating it yields CASSLGTSGAYEQYF.

The chain is built from TRBV6-1 and TRBJ2-1; TRBD1 agrees at 7 bases. Germline lookup yields CDR1 MNHNS and CDR2 SASEGT. The ends lost 2 bases at V and 5 bases at J; junction bases unmatched: 6. The CDR3 is 15 amino acids. The CDR3 region is CASSELTGTHNEQFF. CDR3 DNA sequence: TGTGCCAGCAGTGAATTGACAGGGACCCACAATGAGCAGTTCTTC.

This chain joins TRBV5-1 and TRBJ2-7; the match to TRBD1 covers 9 bases. CDR1 and CDR2 (germline): SGHRS, YFSETQ. V lost 7 bases and J lost 0; bases outside the gene matches: 2. This CDR3 contains 13 residues. CDR3 loop: CASRDRDSYEQYF. The CDR3 bases are TGCGCCAGCCGGGACAGGGACTCCTACGAGCAGTACTTC.

The rearrangement joins TRBV10-3 to TRBJ2-5, with D maybe TRBD1 (5 bases). Trimming removed 4 bases at V and 3 bases at J, with 9 bases between. From germline, CDR1 is ENHRY and CDR2 SYGVKD. The CDR3 totals 13 residues. The CDR3 DNA is TGTGCCATCAGTGCGAGACAGAAAGAGACCCAGTACTTC. Encoded protein: CAISARQKETQYF.

This clone appeared a few times. The J gene is TRBJ2-3, the V gene TRBV6-4; 7 bases fit TRBD1. The CDR3 loop spans 15 amino acids. The V gene's germline CDR1 is MRHNA and CDR2 SNTAGT. V lost 3 bases, J lost 3 bases, and 6 bases stayed unmatched. The CDR3 bases are TGTGCCAGCAGTGAAGGGGGACAGCAAACAGATACGCAGTATTTT. Translated: CASSEGGQQTDTQYF.